This T cell receptor beta chain was obtained from a study of T cell changes during pregnancy in multiple sclerosis. Trimming removed 5 bases from V and 3 bases from J, with 10 bases in between. The CDR3 is 13 residues long. Germline V gene data show CDR1 as SEHNR and CDR2 as FQNEAQ (reference sequence). Only in-frame clones appear in the TCRdb table, and some are missing; sequencing was by immunoSEQ multiplex PCR. The data hold 65,000 to 85,000 clones, with approximately 95% observed a single time. The chain carries TRBV7-9 and TRBJ1-1; D remains ambiguous. The receptor comes from a female donor with multiple sclerosis, enrolled in a pregnancy study. Sequencing used CD4+ T cells from peripheral blood mononuclear cells, obtained after pregnancy. CDR3 protein: CASSPSVHTEAFF. The DNA of the CDR3 is TGTGCCAGCAGCCCATCAGTCCACACTGAAGCTTTCTTT.